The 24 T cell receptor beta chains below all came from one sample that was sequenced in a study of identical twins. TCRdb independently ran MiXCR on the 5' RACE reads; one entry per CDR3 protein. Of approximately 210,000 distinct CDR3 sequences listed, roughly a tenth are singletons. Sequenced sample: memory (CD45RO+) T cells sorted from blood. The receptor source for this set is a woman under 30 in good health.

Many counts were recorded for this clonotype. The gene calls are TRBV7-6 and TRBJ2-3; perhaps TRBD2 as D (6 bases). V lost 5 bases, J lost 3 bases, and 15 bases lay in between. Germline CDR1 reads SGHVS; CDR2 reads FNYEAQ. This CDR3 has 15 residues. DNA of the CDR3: TGTGCCAGCAGCGAGAGTCCACGGGAGACAGATACGCAGTATTTT. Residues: CASSESPRETDTQYF.

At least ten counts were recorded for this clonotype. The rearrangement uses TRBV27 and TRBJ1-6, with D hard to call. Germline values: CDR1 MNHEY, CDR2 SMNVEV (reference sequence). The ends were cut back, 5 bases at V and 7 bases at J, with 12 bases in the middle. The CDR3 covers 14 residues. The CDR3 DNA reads TGTGCCAGCAGTATAACCGACTCAAATTCACCCCTCCACTTT. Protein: CASSITDSNSPLHF.

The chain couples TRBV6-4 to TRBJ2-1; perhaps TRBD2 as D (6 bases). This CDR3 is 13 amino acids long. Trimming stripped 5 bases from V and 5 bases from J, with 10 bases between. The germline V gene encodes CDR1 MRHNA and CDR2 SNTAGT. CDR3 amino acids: CASSFSGNNEQFF. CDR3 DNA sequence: TGTGCCAGCAGTTTTAGCGGAAACAATGAGCAGTTCTTC.

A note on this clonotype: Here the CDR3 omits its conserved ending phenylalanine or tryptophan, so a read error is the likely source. CDR3 in DNA: TGCAGTGCTAGAGCGACTAGCGAGGGGAGGTTCAATGAGCAGTTCCTC. Its protein product is CSARATSEGRFNEQFL. The chain uses TRBV20-1 and TRBJ2-1; 8 bases line up with TRBD2. The germline CDR1 and CDR2 sequences are DFQATT and SNEGSKA (reference sequence). With V trimmed by 1 base and J by 6 bases, 11 bases remained unmatched. This CDR3 is built from 16 residues.

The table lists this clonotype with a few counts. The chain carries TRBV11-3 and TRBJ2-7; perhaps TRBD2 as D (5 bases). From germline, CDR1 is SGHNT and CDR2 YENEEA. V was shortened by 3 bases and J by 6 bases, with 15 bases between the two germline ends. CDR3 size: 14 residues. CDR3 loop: CASSFNSHEGEQYF. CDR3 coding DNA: TGTGCCAGCAGCTTTAATTCCCACGAGGGCGAGCAGTACTTC.

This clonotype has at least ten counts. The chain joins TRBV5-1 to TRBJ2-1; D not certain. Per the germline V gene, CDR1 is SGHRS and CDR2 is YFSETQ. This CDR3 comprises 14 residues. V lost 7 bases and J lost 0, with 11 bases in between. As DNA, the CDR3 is TGCGCCAGCCATTTACGTAGCTCCTACAATGAGCAGTTCTTC. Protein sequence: CASHLRSSYNEQFF.

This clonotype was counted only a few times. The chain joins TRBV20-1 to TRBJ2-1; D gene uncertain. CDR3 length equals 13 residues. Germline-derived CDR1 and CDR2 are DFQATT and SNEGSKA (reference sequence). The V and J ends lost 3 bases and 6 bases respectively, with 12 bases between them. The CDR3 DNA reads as TGCAGTGCTAGTTATGGTGGCCCCAATGAGCAGTTCTTC. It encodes CSASYGGPNEQFF.

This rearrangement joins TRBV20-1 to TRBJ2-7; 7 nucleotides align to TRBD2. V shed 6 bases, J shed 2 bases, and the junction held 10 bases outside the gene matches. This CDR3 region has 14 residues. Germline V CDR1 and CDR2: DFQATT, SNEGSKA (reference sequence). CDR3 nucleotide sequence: TGCAGTGCACGACGAGGCGGGGGAGCCTACGAGCAGTACTTC. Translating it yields CSARRGGGAYEQYF.

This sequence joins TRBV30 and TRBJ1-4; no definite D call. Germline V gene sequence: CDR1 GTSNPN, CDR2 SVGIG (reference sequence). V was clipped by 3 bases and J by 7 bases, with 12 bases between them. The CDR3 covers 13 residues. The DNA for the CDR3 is TGTGCCTGGAGACCGGGGAACTTTGAAAAACTGTTTTTT. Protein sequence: CAWRPGNFEKLFF.

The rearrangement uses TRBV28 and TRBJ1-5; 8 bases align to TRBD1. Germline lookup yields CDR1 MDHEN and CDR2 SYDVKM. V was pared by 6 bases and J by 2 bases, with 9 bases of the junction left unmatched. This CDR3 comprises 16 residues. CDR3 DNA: TGTGCCAGCAGACAGGGGGAGACAGGGGGCAATCAGCCCCAGCATTTT. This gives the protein CASRQGETGGNQPQHF.

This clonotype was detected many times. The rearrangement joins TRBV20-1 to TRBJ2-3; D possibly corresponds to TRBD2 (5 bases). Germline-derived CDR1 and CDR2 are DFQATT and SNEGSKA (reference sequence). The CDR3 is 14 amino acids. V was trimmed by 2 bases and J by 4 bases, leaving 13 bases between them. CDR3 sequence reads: CSARYGVYSDTQYF. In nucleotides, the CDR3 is TGCAGTGCTAGATACGGGGTGTATTCAGATACGCAGTATTTT.

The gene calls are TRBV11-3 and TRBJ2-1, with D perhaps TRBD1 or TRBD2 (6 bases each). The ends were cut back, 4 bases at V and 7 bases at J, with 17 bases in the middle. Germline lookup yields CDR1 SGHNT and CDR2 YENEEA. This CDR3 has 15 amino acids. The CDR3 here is CASSSMGGLLNEQFF. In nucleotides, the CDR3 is TGTGCCAGCAGCTCCATGGGGGGCCTGTTAAATGAGCAGTTCTTC.

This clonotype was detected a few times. This chain's CDR3 is CASRGISSGGAQNIQYF. In DNA form, the CDR3 reads TGTGCCAGCAGGGGAATTTCTAGCGGGGGGGCCCAAAACATTCAGTACTTC. The gene calls are TRBV6-1 and TRBJ2-4; 12 nucleotides line up with TRBD2. Germline V gene data show CDR1 as MNHNS and CDR2 as SASEGT. CDR3 length: 17 amino acids. Trimming cost V 6 bases and J 5 bases; bases outside gene matches: 11.

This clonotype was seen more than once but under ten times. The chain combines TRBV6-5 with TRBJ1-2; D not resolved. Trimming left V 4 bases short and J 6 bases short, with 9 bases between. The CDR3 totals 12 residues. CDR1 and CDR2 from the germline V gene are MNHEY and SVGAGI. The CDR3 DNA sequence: TGTGCCAGCAGTTCTCAAGCGGATGGCTACACCTTC. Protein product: CASSSQADGYTF.

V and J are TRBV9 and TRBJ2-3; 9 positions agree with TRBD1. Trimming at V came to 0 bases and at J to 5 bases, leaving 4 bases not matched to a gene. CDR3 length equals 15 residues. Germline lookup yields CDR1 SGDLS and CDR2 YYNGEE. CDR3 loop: CASSVEQGAVDTQYF. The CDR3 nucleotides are TGTGCCAGCAGCGTAGAACAGGGGGCTGTAGATACGCAGTATTTT.

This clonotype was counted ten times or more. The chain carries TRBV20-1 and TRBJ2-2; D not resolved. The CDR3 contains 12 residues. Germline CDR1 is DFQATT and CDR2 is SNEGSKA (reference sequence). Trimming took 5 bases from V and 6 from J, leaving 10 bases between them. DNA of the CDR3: TGCAGTGCTCGCGGCTCCGCCGGGGAGCTGTTTTTT. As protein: CSARGSAGELFF.

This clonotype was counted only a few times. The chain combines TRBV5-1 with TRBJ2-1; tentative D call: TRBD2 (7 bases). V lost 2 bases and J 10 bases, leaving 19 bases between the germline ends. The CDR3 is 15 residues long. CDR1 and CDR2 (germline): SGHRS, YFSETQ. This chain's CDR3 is CASSLGGGINREQFF. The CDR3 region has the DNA TGCGCCAGCAGCTTAGGCGGGGGCATAAACAGGGAGCAGTTCTTC. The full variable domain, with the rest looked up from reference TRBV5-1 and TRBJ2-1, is KAGVTQTPRYLIKTRGQQVTLSCSPISGHRSVSWYQQTPGQGLQFLFEYFSETQRNKGNFPGRFSGRQFSNSRSEMNVSTLELGDSALYLCASSLGGGINREQFFGPGTRLTVL.

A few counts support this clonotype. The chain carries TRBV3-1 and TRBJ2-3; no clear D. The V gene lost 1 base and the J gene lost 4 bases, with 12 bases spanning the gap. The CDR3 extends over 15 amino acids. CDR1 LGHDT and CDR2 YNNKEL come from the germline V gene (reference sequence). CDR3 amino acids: CASSQGGRLSDTQYF. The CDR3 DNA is TGTGCCAGCAGCCAAGGTGGCAGGTTGTCAGATACGCAGTATTTT.

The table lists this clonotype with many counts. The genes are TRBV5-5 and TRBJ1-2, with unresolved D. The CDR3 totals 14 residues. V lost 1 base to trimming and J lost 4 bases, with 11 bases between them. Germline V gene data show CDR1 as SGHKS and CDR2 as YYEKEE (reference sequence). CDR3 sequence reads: CASSLQLYGYGYTF. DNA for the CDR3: TGTGCCAGCAGCTTGCAACTGTATGGCTATGGCTACACCTTC.

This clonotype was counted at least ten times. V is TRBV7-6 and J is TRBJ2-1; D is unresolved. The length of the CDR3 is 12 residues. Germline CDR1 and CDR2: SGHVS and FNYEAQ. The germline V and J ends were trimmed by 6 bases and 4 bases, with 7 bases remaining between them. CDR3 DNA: TGTGCCAGCAGTGAAGGTTACAATGAGCAGTTCTTC. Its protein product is CASSEGYNEQFF.

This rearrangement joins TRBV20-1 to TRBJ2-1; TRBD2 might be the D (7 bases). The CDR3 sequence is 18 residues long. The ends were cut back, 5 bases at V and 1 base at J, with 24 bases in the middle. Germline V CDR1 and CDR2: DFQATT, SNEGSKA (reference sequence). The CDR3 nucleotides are TGCAGTGCTCCCAGTCGGGGGGCGGGGCGGGCGTCCTACAATGAGCAGTTCTTC. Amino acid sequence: CSAPSRGAGRASYNEQFF.

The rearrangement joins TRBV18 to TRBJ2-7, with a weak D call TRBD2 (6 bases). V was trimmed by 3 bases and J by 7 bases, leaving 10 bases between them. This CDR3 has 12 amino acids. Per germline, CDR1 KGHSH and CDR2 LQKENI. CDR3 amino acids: CASSPAGLEQYF. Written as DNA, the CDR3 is TGTGCCAGCTCACCGGCGGGGTTGGAGCAGTACTTC.

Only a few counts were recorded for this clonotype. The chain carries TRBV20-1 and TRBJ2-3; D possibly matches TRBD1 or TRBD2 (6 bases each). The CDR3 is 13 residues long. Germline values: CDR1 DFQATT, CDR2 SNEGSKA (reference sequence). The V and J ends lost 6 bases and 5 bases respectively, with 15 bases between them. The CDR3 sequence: CSAILRGVDTQYF. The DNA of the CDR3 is TGCAGTGCAATCCTAAGGGGGGTAGATACGCAGTATTTT.

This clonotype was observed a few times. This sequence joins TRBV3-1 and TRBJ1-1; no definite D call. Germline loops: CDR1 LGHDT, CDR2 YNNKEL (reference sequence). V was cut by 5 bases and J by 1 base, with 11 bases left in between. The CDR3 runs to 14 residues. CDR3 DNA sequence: TGTGCCAGCAGCGCGTTACACTCGAACACTGAAGCTTTCTTT. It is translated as CASSALHSNTEAFF.